Described below is a single T cell receptor (beta chain) sequence and its context. Its target is unknown. Peripheral blood genomic DNA, not sorted cells or RNA, was the template. Multiplex touch-down PCR with TRB-A/B primers amplified rearranged V-D-J TRB sequences. TCRdb redid the calling of the multiplex PCR reads with MiXCR, one entry per CDR3 protein. The table records some 2,900 distinct CDR3 sequences, roughly 45% of them present only once. The data stem from a study of T cell repertoires in aging, cancer and after chemotherapy. For the study at large: Pre- and post-chemotherapy samples were paired from chronic lymphocytic leukemia patients treated with fludarabine- or bendamustine-based regimens. Study-level points and caveats: Across the chemotherapy interval, each cancer cohort showed higher median generation probability, suggesting thymic rebound. Compared with age-matched healthy donors, untreated hematological or solid cancer patients showed higher blood TCR clonality.

Trimming cost V 4 bases and J 8 bases, with 15 bases left between them. This CDR3 is built from 14 residues. The chain joins TRBV12-3 or TRBV12-4 to TRBJ2-4; D is perhaps TRBD1 or TRBD2 (5 bases each). Material for sequencing was blood. This receptor was taken from a human donor with a blood cancer. CDR3 residues: CASSSGLGRDIQYF. The CDR3 DNA reads TGTGCCAGCAGTTCCGGACTGGGGCGCGACATTCAGTACTTC.